This record covers a single T cell receptor (beta chain). This entry comes from a study of human T cells and chemical hapten exposure. Turning to the study itself: Per-sample variation in TCR yield stemmed mainly from small pooled library volume differences.

Total RNA was isolated from unfractionated whole blood. Trimming shortened V by 5 bases and J by 2 bases, and 21 bases separated the two germline ends. The length of the CDR3 is 16 residues. The germline V gene has CDR1 SQVTM and CDR2 ANQGSEA. Under the authors' procedure: Sample TCR counts, which ranged from about 20,000 to 750,000, had a median of 95,638. From the 5' RACE reads, TCRdb called clonotypes with MiXCR, one entry per CDR3 protein. It is TCRdb's table, rather than the study itself, that gives the V and J calls and clone size. The repertoire includes 110,000 or so distinct CDR3 sequences, around a fifth of them detected once, and 2.8% sits in the top ten.

The source of this sequence is a human donor in good health. The chain recombines TRBV29-1 with TRBJ1-1, with a weak D call TRBD1 (5 bases). The CDR3 reads CSVRSQGSFLNTEAFF. CDR3 sequence (DNA): TGCAGCGTTCGTTCCCAGGGAAGTTTTCTTAACACTGAAGCTTTCTTT. The full variable domain, its missing parts supplied by reference TRBV29-1 and TRBJ1-1, is SAVISQKPSRDICQRGTSLTIQCQVDSQVTMMFWYRQQPGQSLTLIATANQGSEATYESGFVIDKFPISRPNLTFSTLTVSNMSPEDSSIYLCSVRSQGSFLNTEAFFGQGTRLTVV.